The 16 T cell receptor beta chains below all came from one sample that was sequenced in a study of CD8+CD57+ T cells in acquired aplastic anemia. Profiling of TCR beta VDJ combinations and CDR3 sequences used genomic DNA as template. TCRdb reprocessed the reads with MiXCR, giving one entry per CDR3 protein. The table has roughly 200,000 distinct CDR3 sequences, roughly three fifths seen once. Sequencing involved patients with CD8+CD57+ cell expansion previously shown by flow cytometry. Material for sequencing was sorted CD4+, CD8+, or CD8+CD57+ T cells (not recorded which) from PBMCs. The receptors derive from a human donor with aplastic anemia.

This clonotype appeared once. This chain connects TRBV24-1 to TRBJ2-2; D ambiguous. V lost 5 bases to trimming and J lost 0 bases, with 12 bases between them. Per germline, CDR1 KGHDR and CDR2 SFDVKD. The CDR3 has 16 amino acids. CDR3 residues: CATSAWQAPNTGELFF. Here the CDR3 DNA reads TGTGCCACCAGTGCCTGGCAGGCCCCGAACACCGGGGAGCTGTTTTTT.

In its sample, this clonotype was seen a few times. The chain is built from TRBV7-2 and TRBJ2-7, with 7 bases fitting TRBD1. The CDR3 is 14 amino acids. Looked up from germline, CDR1 is SGHTA and CDR2 is FQGNSA. Unmatched junction bases numbered 9, after V lost 8 bases and J lost 2 bases. CDR3 loop: CASLRTGATYEQYF. The CDR3 nucleotides are TGTGCCAGCCTCAGGACAGGCGCAACCTACGAGCAGTACTTC.

The chain has TRBV7-9 and TRBJ2-7; D call uncertain. V lost 1 base and J lost 0, with 4 bases in between. The CDR3 spans 13 residues. The germline V gene encodes CDR1 SEHNR and CDR2 FQNEAQ (reference sequence). For the CDR3, the DNA is TGTGCCAGCAGCTTAGAGTTCTCCTACGAGCAGTACTTC. Amino acids: CASSLEFSYEQYF.

V usage is TRBV7-9 and J usage is TRBJ2-2; D unclear. Trimming removed 1 base from V and 3 bases from J, with 9 bases in between. The CDR3 runs 15 residues. The germline gives CDR1 SEHNR, CDR2 FQNEAQ (reference sequence). The DNA of the CDR3 is TGTGCCAGCAGCTTAGGTGGCGTTGACACCGGGGAGCTGTTTTTT. Encoded protein: CASSLGGVDTGELFF. Full variable domain (outside the CDR3, taken from reference TRBV7-9 and TRBJ2-2): DTGVSQNPRHKITKRGQNVTFRCDPISEHNRLYWYRQTLGQGPEFLTYFQNEAQLEKSRLLSDRFSAERPKGSFSTLEIQRTEQGDSAMYLCASSLGGVDTGELFFGEGSRLTVL.

This chain connects TRBV10-1 to TRBJ1-5, with D maybe TRBD1 (5 bases). The CDR3 consists of 14 residues. Germline V CDR1 and CDR2: WNHNN, SYGVQD (reference sequence). V was cut by 3 bases and J by 4 bases, with 10 bases left in between. CDR3 region: CASSESGRNQPQHF. The CDR3 DNA sequence: TGCGCCAGCAGTGAATCAGGGAGAAATCAGCCCCAGCATTTT.

The CDR3 DNA is TGTGCCAGTAGTAGCGCGTACGAGCAGTACTTC. It yields the protein CASSSAYEQYF. This chain uses TRBV19 with TRBJ2-7; D is unclear. Germline V lookup: CDR1 LNHDA, CDR2 SQIVND (reference sequence). CDR3 length: 11 amino acids. V was trimmed by 4 bases and J by 4 bases, leaving 5 bases between them. Drawing the rest from reference TRBV19 and TRBJ2-7, the complete variable domain is DGGITQSPKYLFRKEGQNVTLSCEQNLNHDAMYWYRQDPGQGLRLIYYSQIVNDFQKGDIAEGYSVSREKKESFPLTVTSAQKNPTAFYLCASSSAYEQYFGPGTRLTVT.

The rearrangement links TRBV4-2 to TRBJ2-7, with D perhaps matching TRBD1 (6 bases). Trimming stripped 0 bases from V and 3 bases from J, with 12 bases between. The CDR3 has 15 residues. Germline-derived CDR1 and CDR2 are LGHNA and YNFKEQ. CDR3 sequence: CASSQEDSTVYEQYF. The CDR3 coding sequence is TGTGCCAGCAGCCAAGAGGACAGTACAGTCTACGAGCAGTACTTC.

A remark on this clonotype: At one end the junction does not follow the germline gene, possibly because of a read error. The V and J genes are TRBV27 and TRBJ1-5; possible D gene TRBD1, 5 bases. The CDR3 spans 13 residues. The germline V gene encodes CDR1 MNHEY and CDR2 SMNVEV (reference sequence). CDR3 region: CASILGVNQPQHF. As DNA, the CDR3 is TGTGCCAGCATTTTAGGGGTGAACCAGCCCCAGCATTTT.

The J gene is TRBJ1-5, the V gene TRBV19; a possible D gene is TRBD1 (6 bases). CDR1 and CDR2 from the germline V gene are LNHDA and SQIVND (reference sequence). V lost 1 base, J lost 5 bases, and 12 bases lay in between. This CDR3 comprises 15 residues. CDR3 nucleotide sequence: TGTGCCAGTAGTATAGTGACGGGGGCAGATCAGCCCCAGCATTTT. Its translation: CASSIVTGADQPQHF.

This chain joins TRBV14 and TRBJ2-5; D gene ambiguous. Germline CDR1 and CDR2: SGHDN and FVKESK. The CDR3 has 12 amino acids. The V end lost 1 base, the J end lost 4 bases, and 4 bases lay between the germline ends. DNA for the CDR3: TGTGCCAGCAGCCAAGTAACAGAGACCCAGTACTTC. Translating it yields CASSQVTETQYF.

A few counts support this clonotype. The V gene is TRBV25-1, the J gene TRBJ1-2; D unresolved. Germline V gives CDR1 MGHDK, CDR2 SYGVNS. The V end lost 6 bases, the J end lost 3 bases, and 8 bases lay between the germline ends. The CDR3 is made up of 12 amino acids. The CDR3 DNA reads TGTGCCAGCAGCGGGAGTTACTATGGCTACACCTTC. Protein product: CASSGSYYGYTF.

This sequence joins TRBV2 and TRBJ1-1; TRBD1 agrees at 7 bases. V was pared by 7 bases and J by 5 bases, with 7 bases of the junction left unmatched. The CDR3 length is 13 residues. Germline V gene sequence: CDR1 SNHLY, CDR2 FYNNEI. This CDR3 is CASTLTGVTEAFF. The CDR3 region has the DNA TGTGCCAGCACTCTAACAGGGGTGACTGAAGCTTTCTTT.

The chain is built from TRBV2 and TRBJ2-7, with TRBD1 identical over 11 bases. The end of the DNA aligns better with TRBJ2-5, so the J call may be wrong. This CDR3 has 15 residues. From germline, CDR1 is SNHLY and CDR2 FYNNEI. Here the CDR3 reads CASSSGTGGVETQYF. Written as DNA, the CDR3 is TGTGCCAGCAGTTCCGGGACAGGGGGGGTGGAGACCCAGTACTTC.

CDR3: CSAREAGGPYGYTF. The DNA of the CDR3 is TGCAGTGCTAGAGAGGCAGGGGGGCCCTATGGCTACACCTTC. The genes are TRBV20-1 and TRBJ1-2; the match to TRBD1 covers 7 bases. Trimming cost V 0 bases and J 4 bases; bases outside gene matches: 5. The CDR3 spans 14 residues. Germline-derived CDR1 and CDR2 are DFQATT and SNEGSKA (reference sequence).

This chain joins TRBV10-2 and TRBJ2-3; 14 nucleotides align to TRBD2. Germline V CDR1 and CDR2: WSHSY, SAAADI. The CDR3 covers 17 residues. V shed 6 bases, J shed 3 bases, and the junction held 8 bases outside the gene matches. The chain's CDR3 is CASSHTTSGGATDTQYF. The CDR3 DNA reads TGCGCCAGCAGCCATACGACTAGCGGGGGGGCGACAGATACGCAGTATTTT.

The J gene is TRBJ2-2, the V gene TRBV15; unclear D gene. CDR3 length: 14 residues. V was trimmed by 1 base and J by 2 bases, leaving 5 bases between them. CDR1 is LNHNV, CDR2 YYDKDF, per germline (reference sequence). The CDR3 DNA is TGTGCCACCAGCAGAGGCTATAACACCGGGGAGCTGTTTTTT. Its translation is CATSRGYNTGELFF.